The 30 T cell receptor beta chains below were found in one sample sequenced in a study of identical twins (dated by TCRdb to the mid-2010s). The library was generated by 5' RACE. For sequencing, an Illumina HiSeq 2000 was employed. Using fastp at Q25 and MiXCR, TCRdb reprocessed the public reads and kept productive beta chains. Every entry covers one CDR3 protein and lists the most common genes and DNA from its rows. A total of a few hundred thousand distinct CDR3 sequences appear in this sample, around 8.3% of them only once. The top ten clonotypes cover 3% to 3.5% of the sample. This sample also belongs to another study, concerning yellow fever vaccine responses in identical twins.

The material sequenced was CD8+ T cells sorted from blood. These receptors came from a woman aged 18-29 years in good health.

The chain uses TRBV27 and TRBJ2-1, with no clear D. V lost 4 bases and J lost 7, with 11 bases in between. Germline lookup yields CDR1 MNHEY and CDR2 SMNVEV (reference sequence). CDR3 size: 13 residues. CDR3 amino acids: CASSSISRNEQFF. CDR3 bases: TGTGCCAGCAGTTCTATCTCGCGTAATGAGCAGTTCTTC.

The rearrangement uses TRBV18 and TRBJ2-5; D remains ambiguous. V was shortened by 5 bases and J by 3 bases, with 31 bases between the two germline ends. The germline V gene has CDR1 KGHSH and CDR2 LQKENI. This CDR3 has 20 amino acids. The CDR3 coding sequence is TGTGCCAGCTCAGTCTCCTCCGTACAGAGGACGGGCGGACCTGAAGAGACCCAGTACTTC. Its translation: CASSVSSVQRTGGPEETQYF.

The rearrangement uses TRBV20-1 and TRBJ2-7; D not resolved. The germline V gene has CDR1 DFQATT and CDR2 SNEGSKA (reference sequence). The CDR3 is 15 residues long. Trimming removed 0 bases from V and 4 bases from J, with 16 bases in between. Written as DNA, the CDR3 is TGCAGTGCTAGAGATCTCCGTGGCCCGGGTTACGAGCAGTACTTC. Encoded protein: CSARDLRGPGYEQYF.

The CDR3 region is CASSLSAGLNYNEQFF. CDR3 in DNA: TGTGCCAGCAGTTTAAGTGCGGGACTGAACTACAATGAGCAGTTCTTC. The V gene is TRBV27, the J gene TRBJ2-1, with TRBD2 as a possible D gene (6 bases). V was cut by 2 bases and J by 3 bases, with 14 bases left in between. The germline V gene has CDR1 MNHEY and CDR2 SMNVEV (reference sequence). CDR3 length: 16 residues.

This clonotype was detected a few times. The V call is TRBV7-6, the J call TRBJ2-2; D is uncertain. V lost 0 bases and J lost 6, with 8 bases in between. The CDR3 totals 14 residues. From germline, CDR1 is SGHVS and CDR2 FNYEAQ. The CDR3 DNA is TGTGCCAGCAGCTTAGCTTATAGTCCCGGGGAGCTGTTTTTT. Its protein product is CASSLAYSPGELFF.

The genes are TRBV27 and TRBJ2-1; possible D gene TRBD1, 6 bases. The CDR3 is 17 amino acids. The germline gives CDR1 MNHEY, CDR2 SMNVEV (reference sequence). Trimming took off 2 bases at V and 0 bases at J, with 14 bases between the two ends. The CDR3 is CASSLISDSLSYNEQFF. The CDR3 region has the DNA TGTGCCAGCAGTTTAATTTCGGACAGTCTCTCCTACAATGAGCAGTTCTTC.

V gene TRBV3-1 combines with J gene TRBJ2-2, with TRBD1 identical over 8 bases. The CDR3 has 17 residues. The V gene's germline CDR1 is LGHDT and CDR2 YNNKEL (reference sequence). The J segment lost 7 bases and the V segment lost 1 base, leaving 11 bases of the junction unmatched. CDR3 sequence: CASSQVRAGGLGGELFF. The CDR3 nucleotides read TGTGCCAGCAGCCAAGTGCGGGCAGGGGGCCTCGGCGGGGAGCTGTTTTTT.

This chain links TRBV7-2 with TRBJ1-1, with 7 positions matching TRBD1. This CDR3 region has 17 residues. The J segment lost 2 bases and the V segment lost 4 bases, leaving 13 bases of the junction unmatched. Per germline, CDR1 SGHTA and CDR2 FQGNSA. The CDR3 bases are TGTGCCAGCAGCTCCCCATCCCAGGGGGAGGTTAACACTGAAGCTTTCTTT. Its translation: CASSSPSQGEVNTEAFF.

The chain uses TRBV9 and TRBJ1-1; 10 bases map to TRBD1. Germline V gene sequence: CDR1 SGDLS, CDR2 YYNGEE. The CDR3 is 15 residues long. Germline trimming cut 4 bases from V and 6 bases from J; bases unmatched to any gene: 9. The CDR3 DNA reads TGTGCCAGCAGCAATCGACAGGGGGCTATGGCTGAAGCTTTCTTT. It yields the protein CASSNRQGAMAEAFF.

There are many counts of this clonotype. The CDR3 region has the DNA TGTGCCAGCAGCCGCTCCAATGAGCAGTTCTTC. As protein: CASSRSNEQFF. The chain uses TRBV5-6 and TRBJ2-1, with D unresolved. Trimming cost V 4 bases and J 6 bases, with 5 bases left between them. The germline V gene has CDR1 SGHDT and CDR2 YYEEEE. The CDR3 length is 11 residues.

There are a few counts of this clonotype. The chain combines TRBV10-1 with TRBJ2-7, with TRBD2 matching 12 bases. The CDR3 extends over 16 amino acids. V dropped 2 bases and J dropped 8; count of bases not matched to a gene: 10. Germline-derived CDR1 and CDR2 are WNHNN and SYGVQD (reference sequence). Here the CDR3 reads CASSETGLAGTKKQYF. CDR3 in DNA: TGCGCCAGCAGTGAGACTGGACTAGCGGGAACTAAGAAGCAGTACTTC.

This rearrangement joins TRBV6-1 to TRBJ2-1; 11 nucleotides agree with TRBD2. V lost 2 bases and J lost 6; bases outside the gene matches: 0. The length of the CDR3 is 14 residues. The germline V gene encodes CDR1 MNHNS and CDR2 SASEGT. In nucleotides, the CDR3 is TGTGCCAGCAGTGAACTAGCGGGAGGCAATGAGCAGTTCTTC. The encoded protein is CASSELAGGNEQFF.

The table lists this clonotype with many counts. The chain couples TRBV12-3 or TRBV12-4 to TRBJ2-1, with 10 positions matching TRBD2. Trimming cost V 5 bases and J 4 bases; bases outside gene matches: 11. The CDR3 runs 17 residues. The CDR3 region has the DNA TGTGCCAGCAGTCCCCCCGGTTTAGCGGGGGGTTACAATGAGCAGTTCTTC. Amino acid sequence: CASSPPGLAGGYNEQFF.

The chain has TRBV7-3 and TRBJ2-5; possible D gene TRBD1, 5 bases. The V end was cut by 5 bases, the J end by 0 bases, with 13 bases between. CDR1 is SGHTA and CDR2 is FQGTGA in the germline V gene. This CDR3 is 15 amino acids long. The CDR3 nucleotides are TGTGCCAGCAGCCCCGGAGTGGGGCACCAAGAGACCCAGTACTTC. Amino acid sequence: CASSPGVGHQETQYF.

At least ten counts were recorded for this clonotype. This rearrangement joins TRBV15 to TRBJ2-5; possible D gene TRBD1, 6 bases. Deletions cut 0 bases from V and 5 bases from J, with 10 bases between. The CDR3 spans 14 residues. Germline CDR1 reads LNHNV; CDR2 reads YYDKDF (reference sequence). The CDR3 bases are TGTGCCACCAGCAGAGAGCGACAGGTGGAGACCCAGTACTTC. Amino acid sequence: CATSRERQVETQYF.

The J gene is TRBJ2-1, the V gene TRBV6-1, with 8 nucleotides matching TRBD2. After removal of 6 bases from V and 1 base from J, the junction contained 5 bases not matched to a gene. Germline CDR1 reads MNHNS; CDR2 reads SASEGT. The CDR3 has 15 amino acids. Here the CDR3 reads CASSLSGASYNEQFF. Here the CDR3 DNA reads TGTGCCAGCAGCCTTAGCGGGGCGTCCTACAATGAGCAGTTCTTC.

This clonotype was found many times. This chain links TRBV5-1 with TRBJ2-7; the D gene is possibly TRBD1 (6 bases). The CDR3 loop spans 13 amino acids. Trimming left V 0 bases short and J 3 bases short, with 7 bases between. Germline CDR1 reads SGHRS; CDR2 reads YFSETQ. The CDR3 nucleotides are TGCGCCAGCAGCTTGGGAGGGGGCTACGAGCAGTACTTC. Amino acid sequence: CASSLGGGYEQYF.

The chain employs TRBV10-3 and TRBJ2-3; D gene ambiguous. Germline V gene lookup returns CDR1 ENHRY and CDR2 SYGVKD. V lost 4 bases and J 4 bases, leaving 9 bases between the germline ends. CDR3 length: 13 residues. As DNA, the CDR3 is TGTGCCATCAGTGGTGGTAGGTCAGATACGCAGTATTTT. Protein sequence: CAISGGRSDTQYF.

This clonotype showed up just a few times. The chain joins TRBV7-9 to TRBJ1-1; D is undetermined. This CDR3 is 14 amino acids long. V gave up 1 base and J gave up 8 bases, with 14 bases separating them. Germline assignment: CDR1 SEHNR and CDR2 FQNEAQ (reference sequence). The CDR3 nucleotides are TGTGCCAGCAGCTTAGTTAGGGCACAGAGCGAAGCTTTCTTT. Amino acid sequence: CASSLVRAQSEAFF.

In its sample, this clonotype was seen a few times. The rearrangement joins TRBV9 to TRBJ2-7, with 9 positions matching TRBD1. CDR1 and CDR2 from the germline V gene are SGDLS and YYNGEE. This CDR3 has 15 residues. V shed 3 bases, J shed 3 bases, and the junction held 7 bases outside the gene matches. CDR3 in amino acids: CASSAPGTGNYEQYF. For the CDR3, the DNA is TGTGCCAGCAGCGCACCCGGGACAGGGAACTACGAGCAGTACTTC.

This clonotype appeared many times. The chain employs TRBV9 and TRBJ2-7; D perhaps matches TRBD1 (5 bases). Looked up from germline, CDR1 is SGDLS and CDR2 is YYNGEE. The CDR3 is made up of 13 amino acids. V lost 3 bases and J 4 bases, leaving 11 bases between the germline ends. This CDR3 reads CASSGGSLYEQYF. The CDR3 DNA reads as TGTGCCAGCAGCGGGGGCTCCCTGTACGAGCAGTACTTC.

This clonotype appeared a few times. The gene calls are TRBV7-9 and TRBJ2-1; D unresolved. The CDR3 is 15 residues long. The germline CDR1 and CDR2 sequences are SEHNR and FQNEAQ (reference sequence). Trimming removed 4 bases at V and 2 bases at J, with 12 bases between. The CDR3 DNA reads as TGTGCCAGCAGCTCCCCCTCCGGCACCTACAATGAGCAGTTCTTC. It encodes CASSSPSGTYNEQFF.

This clonotype has more than one count but fewer than ten. The CDR3 DNA follows: TGTGCCAGCAGTTTAGCCGGGACAGGGGCGGTATTGGGCTACGAGCAGTACTTC. It yields the protein CASSLAGTGAVLGYEQYF. The V and J genes are TRBV28 and TRBJ2-7; 10 bases are shared with TRBD1. Germline V lookup: CDR1 MDHEN, CDR2 SYDVKM. Losses at the gene ends were 2 bases for V and 3 bases for J; bases not matched to a gene: 13. This CDR3 is built from 18 residues.

The chain uses TRBV7-9 and TRBJ2-7; 7 bases agree with TRBD2. This CDR3 spans 16 amino acids. Germline loops: CDR1 SEHNR, CDR2 FQNEAQ (reference sequence). The J segment lost 5 bases and the V segment lost 2 bases, leaving 12 bases of the junction unmatched. The CDR3 DNA reads as TGTGCCAGCAGCTTATCTTCCGCGGGAGTTACCGACGAGCAGTACTTC. This gives the protein CASSLSSAGVTDEQYF.

In this sample, this clonotype turned up many times. The rearrangement joins TRBV7-9 to TRBJ2-7, with 7 bases aligning to TRBD1. CDR3 length: 13 amino acids. Germline values: CDR1 SEHNR, CDR2 FQNEAQ (reference sequence). V was pared by 3 bases and J by 6 bases, with 5 bases of the junction left unmatched. CDR3 in DNA: TGTGCCAGCAGCTTCCCCGACAGGGCCGAGCAGTACTTC. Amino acids: CASSFPDRAEQYF.

This clonotype has just a few counts. The CDR3 reads CASSLETGDYEQYF. The CDR3 DNA is TGTGCCAGCAGCTTAGAGACAGGGGACTACGAGCAGTACTTC. The V and J genes are TRBV7-9 and TRBJ2-7; the match to TRBD1 covers 8 bases. The CDR3 runs to 14 residues. Germline V lookup: CDR1 SEHNR, CDR2 FQNEAQ (reference sequence). Germline trimming cut 1 base from V and 3 bases from J; bases unmatched to any gene: 2.

This clonotype appeared many times. The V call is TRBV7-9, the J call TRBJ1-2; D is unclear. This CDR3 is 12 amino acids long. V lost 6 bases and J 14 bases, leaving 19 bases between the germline ends. Per the germline V gene, CDR1 is SEHNR and CDR2 is FQNEAQ (reference sequence). The CDR3 DNA sequence: TGTGCCAGCAGGGAGGGCTCAACTCAGGATACCTTC. This codes for CASREGSTQDTF.

V gene TRBV2 combines with J gene TRBJ2-3, with 8 bases fitting TRBD2. Germline CDR1 is SNHLY and CDR2 is FYNNEI. The CDR3 spans 18 residues. After removal of 5 bases from V and 10 bases from J, the junction contained 23 bases not matched to a gene. The CDR3 nucleotides read TGTGCCAGCAGTCAACCCTTGGCTAAGCGGGAGAGGGTCCTGGCGCAGTATTTT. As protein: CASSQPLAKRERVLAQYF.

This clonotype appeared many times. This chain connects TRBV7-9 to TRBJ2-5, with 11 bases lining up with TRBD1. Germline assignment: CDR1 SEHNR and CDR2 FQNEAQ (reference sequence). CDR3 length: 16 residues. V lost 2 bases, J lost 4 bases, and 6 bases stayed unmatched. The CDR3 is CASSLPWDRGRETQYF. DNA for the CDR3: TGTGCCAGCAGCTTACCCTGGGACAGGGGGAGAGAGACCCAGTACTTC.

The chain employs TRBV6-2 or TRBV6-3 and TRBJ2-7; possibly TRBD1 for D (6 bases). Germline values: CDR1 MNHEY, CDR2 SVGEGT. CDR3 length: 16 residues. Trimming took off 7 bases at V and 2 bases at J, with 21 bases between the two ends. The CDR3 sequence is CASTSEGEKGTYEQYF. The CDR3 DNA sequence: TGTGCCAGCACCTCCGAGGGGGAGAAGGGTACCTACGAGCAGTACTTC.